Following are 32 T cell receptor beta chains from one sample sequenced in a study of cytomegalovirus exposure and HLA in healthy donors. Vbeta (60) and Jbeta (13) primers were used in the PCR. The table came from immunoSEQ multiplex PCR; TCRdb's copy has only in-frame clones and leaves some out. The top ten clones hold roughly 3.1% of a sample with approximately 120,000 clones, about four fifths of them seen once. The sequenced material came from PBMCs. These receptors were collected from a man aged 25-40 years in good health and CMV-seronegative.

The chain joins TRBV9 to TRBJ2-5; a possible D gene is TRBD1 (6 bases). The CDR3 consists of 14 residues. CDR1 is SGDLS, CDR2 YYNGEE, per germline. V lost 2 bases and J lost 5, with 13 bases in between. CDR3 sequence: CASSVNRERETQYF. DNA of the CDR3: TGTGCCAGCAGCGTTAACAGGGAGCGGGAGACCCAGTACTTC.

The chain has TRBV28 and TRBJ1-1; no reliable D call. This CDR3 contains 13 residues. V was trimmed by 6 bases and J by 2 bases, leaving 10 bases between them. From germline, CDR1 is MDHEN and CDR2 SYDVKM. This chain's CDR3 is CASSIGSNTEAFF. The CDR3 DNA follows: TGTGCCAGCAGCATAGGGAGCAACACTGAAGCTTTCTTT.

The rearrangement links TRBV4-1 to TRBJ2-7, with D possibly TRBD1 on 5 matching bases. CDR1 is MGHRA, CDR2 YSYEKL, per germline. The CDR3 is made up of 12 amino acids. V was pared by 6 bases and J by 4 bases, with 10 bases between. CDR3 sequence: CASSHQGYEQYF. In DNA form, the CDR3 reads TGCGCCAGCAGTCATCAGGGATACGAGCAGTACTTC.

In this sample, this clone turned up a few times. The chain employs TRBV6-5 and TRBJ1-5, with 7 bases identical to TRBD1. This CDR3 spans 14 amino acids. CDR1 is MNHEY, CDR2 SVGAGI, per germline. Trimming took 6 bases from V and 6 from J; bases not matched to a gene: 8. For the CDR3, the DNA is TGTGCCAGCAGACCCCGACAGGGTCTTCAGCCCCAGCATTTT. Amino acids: CASRPRQGLQPQHF.

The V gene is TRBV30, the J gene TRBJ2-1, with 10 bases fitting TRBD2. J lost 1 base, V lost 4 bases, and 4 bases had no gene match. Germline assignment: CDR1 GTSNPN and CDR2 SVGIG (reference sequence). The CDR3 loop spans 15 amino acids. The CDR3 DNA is TGTGCCTGGACTAGCGGGAGTTGGTCCTACAATGAGCAGTTCTTC. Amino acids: CAWTSGSWSYNEQFF.

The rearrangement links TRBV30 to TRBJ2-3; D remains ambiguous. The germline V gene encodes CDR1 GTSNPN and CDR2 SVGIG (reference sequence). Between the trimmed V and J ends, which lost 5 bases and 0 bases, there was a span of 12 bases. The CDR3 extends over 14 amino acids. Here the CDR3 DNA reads TGTGCCTGGGCGTTGCGGCTCAGCACAGATACGCAGTATTTT. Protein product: CAWALRLSTDTQYF.

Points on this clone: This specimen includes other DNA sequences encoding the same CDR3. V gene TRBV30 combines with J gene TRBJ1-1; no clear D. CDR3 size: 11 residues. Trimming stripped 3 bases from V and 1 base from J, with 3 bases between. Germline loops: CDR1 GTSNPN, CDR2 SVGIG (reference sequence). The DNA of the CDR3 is TGTGCCTGGAGGCGGAACACTGAAGCTTTCTTT. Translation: CAWRRNTEAFF.

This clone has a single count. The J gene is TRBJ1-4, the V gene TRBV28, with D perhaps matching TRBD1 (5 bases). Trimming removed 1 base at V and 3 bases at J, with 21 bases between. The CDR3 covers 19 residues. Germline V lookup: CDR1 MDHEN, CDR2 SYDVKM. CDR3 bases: TGTGCCAGCAGTTTATATAGGAGGTCCTCGGGGGGGTCTAATGAAAAACTGTTTTTT. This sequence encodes CASSLYRRSSGGSNEKLFF.

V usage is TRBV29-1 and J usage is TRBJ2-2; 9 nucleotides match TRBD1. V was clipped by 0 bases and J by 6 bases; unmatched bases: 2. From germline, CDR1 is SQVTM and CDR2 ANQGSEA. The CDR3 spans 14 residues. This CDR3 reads CSVEEGTGSGELFF. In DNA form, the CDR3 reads TGCAGCGTTGAAGAGGGGACAGGGTCCGGGGAGCTGTTTTTT.

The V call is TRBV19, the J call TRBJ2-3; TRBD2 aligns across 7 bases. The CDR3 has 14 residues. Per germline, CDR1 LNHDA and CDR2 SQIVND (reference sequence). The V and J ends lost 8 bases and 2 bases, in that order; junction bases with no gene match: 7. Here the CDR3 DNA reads TGTGCCAGTTTCAATGCGGGGGACACAGATACGCAGTATTTT. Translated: CASFNAGDTDTQYF.

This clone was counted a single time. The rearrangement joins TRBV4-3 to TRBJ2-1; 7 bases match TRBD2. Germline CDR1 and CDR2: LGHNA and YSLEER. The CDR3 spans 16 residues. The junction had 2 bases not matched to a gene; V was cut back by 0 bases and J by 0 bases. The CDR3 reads CASSQDRGDSYNEQFF. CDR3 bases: TGCGCCAGCAGCCAAGATCGGGGGGACTCCTACAATGAGCAGTTCTTC.

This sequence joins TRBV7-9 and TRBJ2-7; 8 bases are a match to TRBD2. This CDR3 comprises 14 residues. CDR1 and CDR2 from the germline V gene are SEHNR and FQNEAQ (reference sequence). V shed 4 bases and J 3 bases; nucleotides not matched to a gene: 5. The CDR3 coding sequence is TGTGCCAGCAGCTACGGGACTAGGGACTACGAGCAGTACTTC. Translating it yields CASSYGTRDYEQYF. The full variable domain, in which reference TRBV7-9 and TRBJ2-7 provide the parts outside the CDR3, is DTGVSQNPRHKITKRGQNVTFRCDPISEHNRLYWYRQTLGQGPEFLTYFQNEAQLEKSRLLSDRFSAERPKGSFSTLEIQRTEQGDSAMYLCASSYGTRDYEQYFGPGTRLTVT.

This CDR3 is CASSRPGQGAFGYTF. The CDR3 DNA is TGTGCCAGCAGTCGCCCGGGACAGGGGGCCTTTGGCTACACCTTC. The rearrangement joins TRBV6-5 to TRBJ1-2; TRBD1 agrees at 12 bases. Per germline, CDR1 MNHEY and CDR2 SVGAGI. The CDR3 spans 15 residues. With V trimmed by 5 bases and J by 7 bases, 8 bases remained unmatched.

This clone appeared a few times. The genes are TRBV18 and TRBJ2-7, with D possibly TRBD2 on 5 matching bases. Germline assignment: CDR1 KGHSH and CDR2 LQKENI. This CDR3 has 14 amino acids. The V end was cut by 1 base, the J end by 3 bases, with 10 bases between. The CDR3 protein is CASSPRESGYEQYF. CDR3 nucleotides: TGTGCCAGCTCACCACGGGAGTCTGGCTACGAGCAGTACTTC.

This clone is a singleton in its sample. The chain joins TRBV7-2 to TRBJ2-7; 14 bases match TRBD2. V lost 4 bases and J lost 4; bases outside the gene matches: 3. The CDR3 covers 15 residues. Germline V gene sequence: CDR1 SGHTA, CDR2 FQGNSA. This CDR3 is CASSSGLAGVYEQYF. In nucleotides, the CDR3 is TGTGCCAGCAGCTCGGGACTAGCGGGAGTGTACGAGCAGTACTTC.

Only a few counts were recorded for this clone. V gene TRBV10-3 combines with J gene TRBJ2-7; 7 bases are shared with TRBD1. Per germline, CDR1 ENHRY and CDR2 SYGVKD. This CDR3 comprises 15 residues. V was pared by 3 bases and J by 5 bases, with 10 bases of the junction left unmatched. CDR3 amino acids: CAISDTKGAVNEQYF. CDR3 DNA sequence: TGTGCCATCAGTGATACGAAGGGGGCAGTGAACGAGCAGTACTTC.

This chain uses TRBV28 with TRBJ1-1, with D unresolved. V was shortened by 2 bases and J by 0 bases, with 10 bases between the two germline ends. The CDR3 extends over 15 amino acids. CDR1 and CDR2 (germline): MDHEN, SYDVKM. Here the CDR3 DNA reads TGTGCCAGCAGTTTACAAATGCGGCTGAACACTGAAGCTTTCTTT. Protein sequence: CASSLQMRLNTEAFF.

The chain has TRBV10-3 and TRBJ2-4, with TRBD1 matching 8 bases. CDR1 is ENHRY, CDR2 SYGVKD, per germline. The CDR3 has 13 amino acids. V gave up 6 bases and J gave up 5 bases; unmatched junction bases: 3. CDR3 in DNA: TGTGCCATCAGCGGACAGGGAGAAAACATTCAGTACTTC. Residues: CAISGQGENIQYF.

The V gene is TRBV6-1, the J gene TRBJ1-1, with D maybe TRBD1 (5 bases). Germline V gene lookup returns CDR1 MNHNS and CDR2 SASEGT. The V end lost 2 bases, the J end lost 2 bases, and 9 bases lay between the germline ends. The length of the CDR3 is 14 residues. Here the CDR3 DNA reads TGTGCCAGCAGTGAAATTGACAGCAACACTGAAGCTTTCTTT. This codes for CASSEIDSNTEAFF.

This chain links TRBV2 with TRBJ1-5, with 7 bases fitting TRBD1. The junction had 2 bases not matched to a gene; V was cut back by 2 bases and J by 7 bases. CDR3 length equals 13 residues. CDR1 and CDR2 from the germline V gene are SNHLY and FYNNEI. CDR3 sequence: CASSEIGGQPQHF. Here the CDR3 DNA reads TGTGCCAGCAGTGAAATAGGGGGCCAGCCCCAGCATTTT.

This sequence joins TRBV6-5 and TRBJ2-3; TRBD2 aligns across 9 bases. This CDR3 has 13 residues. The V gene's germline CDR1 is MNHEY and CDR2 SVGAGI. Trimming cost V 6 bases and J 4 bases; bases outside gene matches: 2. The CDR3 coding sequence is TGTGCCAGCAGCAGACTAGCGGCAGATACGCAGTATTTT. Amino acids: CASSRLAADTQYF.

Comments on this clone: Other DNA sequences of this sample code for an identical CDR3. The CDR3 DNA follows: TGTGCCAGCAGTCGACAGGGCGGTACTGAAGCTTTCTTT. Encoded protein: CASSRQGGTEAFF. V and J are TRBV6-5 and TRBJ1-1; 7 bases line up with TRBD1. The ends lost 5 bases at V and 5 bases at J; junction bases unmatched: 5. CDR3 length: 13 amino acids. Germline V gives CDR1 MNHEY, CDR2 SVGAGI.

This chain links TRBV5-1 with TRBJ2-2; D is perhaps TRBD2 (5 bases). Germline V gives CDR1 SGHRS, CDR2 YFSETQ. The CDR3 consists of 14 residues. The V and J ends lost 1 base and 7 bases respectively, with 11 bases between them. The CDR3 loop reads CASSLIVAGGELFF. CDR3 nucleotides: TGCGCCAGCAGCTTGATAGTGGCGGGCGGGGAGCTGTTTTTT. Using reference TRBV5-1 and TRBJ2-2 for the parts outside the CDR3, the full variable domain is KAGVTQTPRYLIKTRGQQVTLSCSPISGHRSVSWYQQTPGQGLQFLFEYFSETQRNKGNFPGRFSGRQFSNSRSEMNVSTLELGDSALYLCASSLIVAGGELFFGEGSRLTVL.

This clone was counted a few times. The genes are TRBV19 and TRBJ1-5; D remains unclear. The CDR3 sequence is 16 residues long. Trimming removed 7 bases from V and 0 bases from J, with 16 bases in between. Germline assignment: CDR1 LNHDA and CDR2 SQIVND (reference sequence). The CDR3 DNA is TGTGCCAGTATGCATTGGGCCTCGGATAGCAATCAGCCCCAGCATTTT. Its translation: CASMHWASDSNQPQHF.

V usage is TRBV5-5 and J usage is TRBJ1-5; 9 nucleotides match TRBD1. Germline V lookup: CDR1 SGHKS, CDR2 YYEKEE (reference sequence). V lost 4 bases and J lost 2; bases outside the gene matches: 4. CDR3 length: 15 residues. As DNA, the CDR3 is TGTGCCAGCAGCCTAACAGGGGGCGGCAATCAGCCCCAGCATTTT. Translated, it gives CASSLTGGGNQPQHF. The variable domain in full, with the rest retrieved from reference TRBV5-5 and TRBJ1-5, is DAGVTQSPTHLIKTRGQQVTLRCSPISGHKSVSWYQQVLGQGPQFIFQYYEKEERGRGNFPDRFSARQFPNYSSELNVNALLLGDSALYLCASSLTGGGNQPQHFGDGTRLSIL.

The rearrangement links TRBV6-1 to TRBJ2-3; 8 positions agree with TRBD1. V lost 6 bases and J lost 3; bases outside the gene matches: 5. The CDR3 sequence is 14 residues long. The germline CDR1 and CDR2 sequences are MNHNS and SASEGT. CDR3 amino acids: CASSPGGATDTQYF. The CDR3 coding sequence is TGTGCCAGCAGCCCAGGGGGCGCGACAGATACGCAGTATTTT.

The CDR3 loop reads CASHRAGYNEQFF. CDR3 coding DNA: TGTGCCAGTCATCGAGCGGGTTACAATGAGCAGTTCTTC. This chain connects TRBV19 to TRBJ2-1, with D perhaps TRBD2 (6 bases). This CDR3 comprises 13 residues. V dropped 8 bases and J dropped 4 bases, with 12 bases sitting between them. The germline V gene encodes CDR1 LNHDA and CDR2 SQIVND (reference sequence).

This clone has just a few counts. CDR3 nucleotide sequence: TGTGCCAGCAGTGACGGCGGGACTAGCACAGATACGCAGTATTTT. This codes for CASSDGGTSTDTQYF. The V call is TRBV6-4, the J call TRBJ2-3, with D perhaps TRBD2 (6 bases). Trimming removed 2 bases at V and 0 bases at J, with 9 bases between. The CDR3 loop spans 15 amino acids. CDR1 and CDR2 from the germline V gene are MRHNA and SNTAGT.

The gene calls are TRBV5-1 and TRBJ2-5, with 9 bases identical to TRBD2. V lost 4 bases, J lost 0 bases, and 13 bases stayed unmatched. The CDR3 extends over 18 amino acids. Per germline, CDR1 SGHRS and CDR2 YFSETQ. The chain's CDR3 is CASSPQSRSGGHQETQYF. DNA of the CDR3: TGCGCCAGCAGCCCCCAGTCCCGTAGCGGGGGCCACCAAGAGACCCAGTACTTC.

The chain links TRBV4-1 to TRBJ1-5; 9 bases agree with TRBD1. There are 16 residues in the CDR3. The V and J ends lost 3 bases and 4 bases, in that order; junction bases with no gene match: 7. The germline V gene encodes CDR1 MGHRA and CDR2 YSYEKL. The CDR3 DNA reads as TGCGCCAGCAGCCATGTTCCGGGACAGGGAAATCAGCCCCAGCATTTT. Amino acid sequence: CASSHVPGQGNQPQHF.

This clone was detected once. The chain's CDR3 is CASSFRQGIDSPLHF. DNA for the CDR3: TGTGCCAGCAGCTTCCGACAGGGAATCGATTCACCCCTCCACTTT. J is TRBJ1-6 and V is TRBV5-7, with TRBD1 matching 7 bases. TRBV5-7 is placed among ORFs of uncertain function. The V and J ends lost 2 bases and 8 bases, in that order; junction bases with no gene match: 7. The CDR3 consists of 15 residues.

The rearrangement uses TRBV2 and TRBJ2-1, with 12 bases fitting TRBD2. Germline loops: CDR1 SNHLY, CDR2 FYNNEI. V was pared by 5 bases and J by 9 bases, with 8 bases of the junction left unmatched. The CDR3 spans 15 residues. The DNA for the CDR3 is TGTGCCAGCAGTTTTCGGACTAGCGGGATAGTTGAGCAGTTCTTC. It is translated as CASSFRTSGIVEQFF. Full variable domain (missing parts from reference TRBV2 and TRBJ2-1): EPEVTQTPSHQVTQMGQEVILRCVPISNHLYFYWYRQILGQKVEFLVSFYNNEISEKSEIFDDQFSVERPDGSNFTLKIRSTKLEDSAMYFCASSFRTSGIVEQFFGPGTRLTVL.